What follows are 25 T cell receptor beta chains derived from one specimen sequenced in a study of OX40 agonist ivuxolimab in advanced cancers. Data came from immunoSEQ multiplex PCR; TCRdb stores just in-frame clones and leaves some out. The sample yields 50,000 or so clones, about 85% seen once. This specimen consisted of CD4+ or CD8+ T cells sorted from blood, obtained in a trial of the OX40 agonist ivuxolimab. The receptors here all came from an adult with an advanced solid tumor such as melanoma, head and neck, liver or kidney cancer.

The genes are TRBV6-6 and TRBJ1-5, with 10 positions matching TRBD1. The germline V gene encodes CDR1 MNHNY and CDR2 SVGAGI (reference sequence). There are 14 residues in the CDR3. After removal of 7 bases from V and 7 bases from J, the junction contained 7 bases not matched to a gene. The CDR3: CASTRDRGSQPQHF. CDR3 DNA sequence: TGTGCCAGCACCCGGGACAGGGGTAGCCAGCCCCAGCATTTT.

The chain has TRBV6-1 and TRBJ2-1; no definite D call. The V end was cut by 1 base, the J end by 1 base, with 8 bases between. Germline CDR1 and CDR2: MNHNS and SASEGT. The CDR3 sequence is 15 residues long. CDR3 loop: CASSEEALSYNEQFF. The CDR3 DNA reads TGTGCCAGCAGTGAAGAGGCGTTATCCTACAATGAGCAGTTCTTC.

The chain is built from TRBV9 and TRBJ1-4; D ambiguous. V was trimmed by 4 bases and J by 0 bases, leaving 16 bases between them. CDR1 and CDR2 (germline): SGDLS, YYNGEE. This CDR3 has 17 amino acids. CDR3 residues: CASSSPPTDATNEKLFF. In DNA form, the CDR3 reads TGTGCCAGCAGCTCCCCCCCAACCGATGCAACTAATGAAAAACTGTTTTTT.

This clone is a singleton in its sample. The V gene is TRBV11-3, the J gene TRBJ2-1; 8 bases map to TRBD1. The germline V gene has CDR1 SGHNT and CDR2 YENEEA. The CDR3 is 17 residues long. With V trimmed by 5 bases and J by 1 base, 10 bases remained unmatched. This CDR3 is CASSGGTGSRSYNEQFF. The CDR3 bases are TGTGCCAGCAGCGGAGGGACAGGAAGTAGGTCCTACAATGAGCAGTTCTTC.

The V and J genes are TRBV2 and TRBJ2-1; no firm D call. There are 13 residues in the CDR3. Germline CDR1 and CDR2: SNHLY and FYNNEI. V was cut by 4 bases and J by 5 bases, with 9 bases left in between. The CDR3 DNA sequence: TGTGCCAGCAGTGGGCTAGGCGACAATGAGCAGTTCTTC. The encoded protein is CASSGLGDNEQFF. Full variable domain (missing parts from reference TRBV2 and TRBJ2-1): EPEVTQTPSHQVTQMGQEVILRCVPISNHLYFYWYRQILGQKVEFLVSFYNNEISEKSEIFDDQFSVERPDGSNFTLKIRSTKLEDSAMYFCASSGLGDNEQFFGPGTRLTVL.

The chain carries TRBV14 and TRBJ2-5; 7 nucleotides line up with TRBD1. The CDR3 totals 16 residues. V gave up 0 bases and J gave up 7 bases; unmatched junction bases: 11. Looked up from germline, CDR1 is SGHDN and CDR2 is FVKESK. In DNA, the CDR3 is TGTGCCAGCAGCCAAGAGGGGGACAGACACCCAGGGACCCAGTACTTC. Amino acid sequence: CASSQEGDRHPGTQYF.

The V call is TRBV7-2, the J call TRBJ2-6; TRBD1 is a possible D gene (5 bases). Trimming stripped 1 base from V and 4 bases from J, with 17 bases between. This CDR3 has 18 amino acids. The germline CDR1 and CDR2 sequences are SGHTA and FQGNSA. For the CDR3, the DNA is TGTGCCAGCAGCTTAGTGAGTTGGCAGGGCGACGGGGCCAACGTCCTGACTTTC. Its translation is CASSLVSWQGDGANVLTF.

For the CDR3, the DNA is TGTGCCAGCAGGGAGACAGGGTCCAACTATGGCTACACCTTC. This gives the protein CASRETGSNYGYTF. The chain couples TRBV28 to TRBJ1-2; TRBD1 agrees at 7 bases. This CDR3 spans 14 amino acids. Germline loops: CDR1 MDHEN, CDR2 SYDVKM. With V trimmed by 6 bases and J by 2 bases, 6 bases remained unmatched.

The rearrangement uses TRBV21-1 and TRBJ1-2. TRBV21-1 has pseudogene status. CDR3 size: 13 residues. In DNA, the CDR3 is TGTGCCAGCAGGGACCCAGGGAGCTATGGCTACACCTTC. It translates to CASRDPGSYGYTF.

The chain links TRBV7-8 to TRBJ1-2; tentative D call: TRBD1 (6 bases). Trimming removed 0 bases at V and 7 bases at J, with 21 bases between. There are 17 residues in the CDR3. Germline V CDR1 and CDR2: SGHVS, FQNEAQ. The CDR3 region has the DNA TGTGCCAGCAGCTTAGCGGGCGGACAGATCCTCCCGCGTGGCTACACCTTC. The encoded protein is CASSLAGGQILPRGYTF. Using reference TRBV7-8 and TRBJ1-2 for the parts outside the CDR3, the full variable domain is GAGVSQSPRYKVAKRGQDVALRCDPISGHVSLFWYQQALGQGPEFLTYFQNEAQLDKSGLPSDRFFAERPEGSVSTLKIQRTQQEDSAVYLCASSLAGGQILPRGYTFGSGTRLTVV.

The chain couples TRBV11-2 to TRBJ1-5; no clear D. Trimming shortened V by 1 base and J by 3 bases, and 4 bases separated the two germline ends. CDR3 length: 13 amino acids. Germline CDR1 SGHAT, CDR2 FQNNGV. The CDR3 here is CASSLGVNQPQHF. The CDR3 DNA is TGTGCCAGCAGCTTAGGGGTCAATCAGCCCCAGCATTTT. Drawing the rest from reference TRBV11-2 and TRBJ1-5, the complete variable domain is EAGVAQSPRYKIIEKRQSVAFWCNPISGHATLYWYQQILGQGPKLLIQFQNNGVVDDSQLPKDRFSAERLKGVDSTLKIQPAKLEDSAVYLCASSLGVNQPQHFGDGTRLSIL.

The chain couples TRBV5-6 to TRBJ2-7; 8 bases line up with TRBD1. V shed 4 bases and J 6 bases; nucleotides not matched to a gene: 3. Germline CDR1 is SGHDT and CDR2 is YYEEEE. The CDR3 is made up of 12 amino acids. The CDR3 spells CASSLGTGEQYV. The CDR3 DNA reads TGTGCCAGCAGCCTAGGGACAGGCGAGCAGTACGTC.

The V call is TRBV4-1, the J call TRBJ2-1, with 7 bases fitting TRBD1. Germline V gene data show CDR1 as MGHRA and CDR2 as YSYEKL. After removal of 0 bases from V and 3 bases from J, the junction contained 2 bases not matched to a gene. The CDR3 runs 15 residues. CDR3 residues: CASSQDWDSYNEQFF. For the CDR3, the DNA is TGCGCCAGCAGCCAAGATTGGGACAGCTACAATGAGCAGTTCTTC.

CDR3 loop: CASSSTSGGESYEQYF. The CDR3 DNA sequence: TGCGCCAGCAGCAGTACTAGCGGGGGTGAGTCCTACGAGCAGTACTTC. V and J are TRBV5-1 and TRBJ2-7; the match to TRBD2 covers 11 bases. This CDR3 region has 16 residues. Germline V gene sequence: CDR1 SGHRS, CDR2 YFSETQ. Trimming cost V 4 bases and J 1 base; bases outside gene matches: 7.

This rearrangement joins TRBV15 to TRBJ1-2, with 8 positions matching TRBD1. From germline, CDR1 is LNHNV and CDR2 YYDKDF (reference sequence). After removal of 0 bases from V and 9 bases from J, the junction contained 6 bases not matched to a gene. The CDR3 has 14 amino acids. The CDR3 coding sequence is TGTGCCACCAGCAGAGATCGACAGGGGTCTCGCTACACCTTC. Its protein product is CATSRDRQGSRYTF.

The chain employs TRBV28 and TRBJ2-5; D is unresolved. Germline V gene lookup returns CDR1 MDHEN and CDR2 SYDVKM. The CDR3 extends over 16 amino acids. V was clipped by 2 bases and J by 1 base, with 14 bases between them. CDR3 loop: CASSLPLDNLQETQYF. In nucleotides, the CDR3 is TGTGCCAGCAGTTTACCTCTCGACAATCTCCAAGAGACCCAGTACTTC.

V usage is TRBV14 and J usage is TRBJ2-3; D uncertain. Per the germline V gene, CDR1 is SGHDN and CDR2 is FVKESK. The CDR3 extends over 12 amino acids. Trimming pared 3 bases from V and 6 bases from J, leaving 7 bases between. CDR3 sequence reads: CASSQRPDTQYF. In DNA form, the CDR3 reads TGTGCCAGCAGCCAGCGTCCGGATACGCAGTATTTT.

The chain combines TRBV28 with TRBJ1-2; 7 bases map to TRBD1. Germline values: CDR1 MDHEN, CDR2 SYDVKM. Trimming at V came to 2 bases and at J to 6 bases, leaving 18 bases not matched to a gene. The CDR3 consists of 18 residues. The CDR3 sequence: CASSLGYLTGSREDGYTF. CDR3 DNA: TGTGCCAGCAGTTTAGGGTACCTGACAGGGTCAAGGGAGGATGGCTACACCTTC.

The V call is TRBV10-1, the J call TRBJ2-7, with TRBD1 matching over 7 bases. V lost 7 bases, J lost 5 bases, and 5 bases stayed unmatched. Germline assignment: CDR1 WNHNN and CDR2 SYGVQD (reference sequence). The CDR3 loop spans 12 amino acids. The CDR3 here is CASTTTGNEQYV. The CDR3 nucleotides are TGCGCCAGCACCACGACAGGGAACGAGCAGTACGTC.

The gene calls are TRBV9 and TRBJ1-5; TRBD1 is a possible D gene (5 bases). The CDR3 has 17 amino acids. The germline gives CDR1 SGDLS, CDR2 YYNGEE. Trimming pared 0 bases from V and 7 bases from J, leaving 20 bases between. This CDR3 reads CASSVGWGLSVEQPQHF. The CDR3 DNA reads as TGTGCCAGCAGCGTAGGGTGGGGGTTATCAGTGGAGCAGCCCCAGCATTTT.

The rearrangement links TRBV5-1 to TRBJ1-2; 8 nucleotides match TRBD1. Germline values: CDR1 SGHRS, CDR2 YFSETQ. The CDR3 extends over 15 amino acids. The junction had 7 bases not matched to a gene; V was cut back by 0 bases and J by 6 bases. CDR3 in amino acids: CASSLGGQGRDGYTF. For the CDR3, the DNA is TGCGCCAGCAGCTTGGGTGGACAGGGCAGGGATGGCTACACCTTC.

This clone has just one count. The chain has TRBV7-9 and TRBJ2-1, with D maybe TRBD1 (5 bases). Germline V gene data show CDR1 as SEHNR and CDR2 as FQNEAQ (reference sequence). V was trimmed by 5 bases and J by 1 base, leaving 9 bases between them. The CDR3 length is 14 residues. In DNA form, the CDR3 reads TGTGCCAGCAGCCAGACAGTTTCCTACAATGAGCAGTTCTTC. Protein sequence: CASSQTVSYNEQFF.

The V gene is TRBV11-3, the J gene TRBJ1-5, with D possibly being TRBD1 (5 bases). The CDR3 loop spans 17 amino acids. CDR1 SGHNT and CDR2 YENEEA come from the germline V gene. V lost 5 bases and J lost 7, with 24 bases in between. The CDR3 nucleotides read TGTGCCAGCAGCGAAGACGAGGGGTATCGGGTTTCGCAGCCCCAGCATTTT. Encoded protein: CASSEDEGYRVSQPQHF.

This chain uses TRBV13 with TRBJ2-3; 9 bases match TRBD2. The junction had 8 bases not matched to a gene; V was cut back by 2 bases and J by 2 bases. The CDR3 is 17 amino acids. Per germline, CDR1 PRHDT and CDR2 FYEKMQ (reference sequence). The DNA for the CDR3 is TGTGCCAGCAGCTTAATACGTAGCGGGGGTAACACAGATACGCAGTATTTT. This translates into CASSLIRSGGNTDTQYF.

The chain has TRBV6-5 and TRBJ1-5, with D uncertain. This CDR3 has 16 residues. Trimming pared 0 bases from V and 0 bases from J, leaving 9 bases between. Germline V CDR1 and CDR2: MNHEY, SVGAGI. The CDR3: CASSYSSPDSNQPQHF. CDR3 coding DNA: TGTGCCAGCAGTTACTCGAGTCCAGATAGCAATCAGCCCCAGCATTTT.